These T cell receptor beta chains were read from a single sample in a study of metastatic and nonmetastatic thyroid tumors. TCRdb re-called the PCR reads through MiXCR. The sample contains around 38,000 clones, roughly 26% of which appear only once. The sequenced sample consisted of blood. The receptors come from a female donor with papillary thyroid cancer or a benign thyroid nodule (not recorded which). Some clones in this sample may be carry-over from other donors' samples. The CDR3 runs from the conserved cysteine through the conserved F or W. Fields, in order: V gene, D gene, J gene, clone size, CDR3 protein, CDR3 DNA. A D gene is named only where the DNA matches it firmly. Size values are once, few and many counts, or a class for expanded clones, and some rows have none.

TRBV19,TRBD2,TRBJ2-1,-,CASSLVAGERSEQFF,TGTGCCAGTAGTTTGGTAGCGGGAGAGCGGAGTGAGCAGTTCTTC
TRBV19,TRBD1,TRBJ2-7,medium-sized,CASRDRATYEQYF,TGTGCCAGCAGAGACAGGGCGACCTACGAGCAGTACTTC
TRBV20-1,TRBD1,TRBJ2-3,many,CSAGQGGTDTQYF,TGCAGCGCGGGACAGGGGGGCACAGATACGCAGTATTTT
TRBV6-1,-,TRBJ1-5,few,CASSERAPNWEQPQHF,TGTGCCAGCAGTGAACGGGCACCAAATTGGGAGCAGCCCCAGCATTTT
TRBV27,TRBD1,TRBJ1-1,many,CASRPNRGIGEAFF,TGTGCCAGCAGACCCAACAGGGGGATTGGTGAAGCTTTCTTT
TRBV19,-,TRBJ1-2,few,CASSATYYGHTF,TGTGCCAGTAGTGCCACCTACTATGGCCACACCTTC
TRBV28,TRBD1,TRBJ2-7,few,CASSLTIRGQGKPYEQYF,TGTGCCAGCAGTTTGACGATTAGGGGACAGGGGAAGCCCTACGAGCAGTACTTC
TRBV30,-,TRBJ1-1,-,CAWSVGGFTEAFF,TGTGCCTGGAGTGTGGGTGGGTTCACTGAAGCTTTCTTT
TRBV12-3/TRBV12-4,-,TRBJ1-3,few,CASSLGQASGNTIYF,TGTGCCAGCAGTTTAGGACAGGCCTCTGGAAACACCATATATTTT
TRBV11-1,TRBD2,TRBJ2-2,-,CASSPTSGRNTGELFF,TGTGCCAGCAGCCCTACTAGCGGCCGGAACACCGGGGAGCTGTTTTTT
TRBV3-1,-,TRBJ1-1,once,CASSQGLYTEAFF,TGTGCCAGCAGCCAAGGCCTATACACTGAAGCTTTCTTT
TRBV12-3/TRBV12-4,-,TRBJ2-2,few,CASSFLAANTGELFF,TGTGCCAGCAGTTTCCTAGCCGCGAACACCGGGGAGCTGTTTTTT
TRBV20-1,TRBD2,TRBJ2-7,-,CSATTSGNSYEQYF,TGCAGTGCTACGACTAGCGGAAACTCCTACGAGCAGTACTTC
TRBV28,TRBD1,TRBJ1-2,few,CASREAGTGIGYGYTF,TGTGCCAGCAGAGAAGCCGGGACAGGGATAGGCTATGGCTACACCTTC
TRBV28,-,TRBJ1-2,many,CVSTTSGYGYTF,TGTGTCAGCACCACTTCGGGCTATGGCTACACCTTC
TRBV5-1,-,TRBJ2-1,many,CASSLGVAVSNEQFF,TGCGCCAGCAGCTTGGGGGTAGCGGTGAGCAATGAGCAGTTCTTC
TRBV30,-,TRBJ2-3,many,CAWSRALETDTQYF,TGTGCCTGGTCCCGGGCCCTAGAGACAGATACGCAGTATTTT
TRBV20-1,TRBD1,TRBJ1-2,many,CSAGLWDRNYGYTF,TGCAGTGCTGGCCTTTGGGACAGAAACTATGGCTACACCTTC
TRBV5-1,-,TRBJ2-7,many,CASSPGRNSYEQYF,TGCGCCAGCAGCCCGGGACGGAACTCCTACGAGCAGTACTTC
TRBV5-5,-,TRBJ2-5,-,CASSLVVVVDQDTQYF,TGTGCCAGCAGCTTGGTTGTTGTAGTGGACCAAGATACCCAGTACTTC
TRBV5-1,-,TRBJ1-1,-,CASRYGIHTEAFF,TGCGCCAGCAGGTATGGTATTCACACTGAAGCTTTCTTT
TRBV9,-,TRBJ2-2,many,CASSVGPGGGELFF,TGTGCCAGCAGCGTAGGACCAGGTGGCGGGGAGCTGTTTTTT
TRBV5-1,-,TRBJ1-2,-,CASSLYGLTYGYTF,TGCGCCAGCAGCTTGTATGGGCTAACCTATGGCTACACCTTC
TRBV6-1,-,TRBJ2-3,many,CASSERPELTDTQYF,TGTGCCAGCAGTGAACGGCCGGAGCTAACAGATACGCAGTATTTT
TRBV27,-,TRBJ1-5,-,CASSLMSPSLGNQPRHF,TGTGCCAGCAGTTTAATGTCACCAAGCCTGGGCAATCAGCCCCGGCATTTT
TRBV6-1,TRBD2,TRBJ2-5,-,CASTLGGGTQYF,TGTGCAAGCACCCTCGGGGGGGGGACCCAGTACTTC
TRBV7-8,-,TRBJ1-5,many,CASSLGQSSQPQHF,TGTGCCAGCAGCTTAGGTCAATCGTCGCAGCCCCAGCATTTT